These T cell receptor beta chains were read from a single sample in a study of blood T cells in healthy people across ages. TCRdb re-called the 5' RACE reads through MiXCR, storing one row per CDR3 protein. The table shows about 1.6 million distinct CDR3 sequences, with roughly 30% occurring only once. Input material: blood. The receptors were sampled from a woman younger than 45 in good health. Each CDR3 is given with its conserved first and last residue. D genes are given only for firm matches. Expanded clones get a size class; other rows say once, few or many, or leave the size out.

abundance	v_gene	d_gene	j_gene	CDR3nt	CDR3aa
many	TRBV5-6	TRBD1	TRBJ1-6	TGTGCCAGCAGCAGGACAGGGGGAAATTCACCCCTCCACTTT	CASSRTGGNSPLHF
.	TRBV6-1	TRBD1	TRBJ1-1	TGTGCCAGCAGTGGGGGGACAGGTACGGGTGAAGCTTTCTTT	CASSGGTGTGEAFF
few	TRBV6-1	.	TRBJ2-7	TGTGCCAGCAGTGAAGGGGCACAACAAATCTACGAGCAGTACTTC	CASSEGAQQIYEQYF
.	TRBV5-6	.	TRBJ2-1	TGTGCCAGCACTCAGCAATGGGTCCTGAATGAGCAGTTCTTC	CASTQQWVLNEQFF
.	TRBV6-6	.	TRBJ1-4	TGTGCCAGCAGTTACCCAGGACAGAATGAAAAACTGTTTTTT	CASSYPGQNEKLFF
few	TRBV29-1	TRBD1	TRBJ2-5	TGCAGCGTTACCGAGACAGGGAAGTTGGAGACCCAGTACTTC	CSVTETGKLETQYF
.	TRBV6-5	.	TRBJ2-6	TGTGCCAGCAGTTTCGGACGGTTCTCTGGGGCCAACGTCCGGACTTTC	CASSFGRFSGANVRTF
.	TRBV27	.	TRBJ2-3	TGTGCCAGCAGTTTTAGGCTAGTATCTAGCGCAGATACGCAGTATTTT	CASSFRLVSSADTQYF
.	TRBV20-1	.	TRBJ1-5	TGCAGTGCTCTTCGTCGGGGCAGCATTTACAATCAGCCCCAGCATTTT	CSALRRGSIYNQPQHF
.	TRBV20-1	.	TRBJ2-1	TGCAGTGCTAAAGGGACACCGCAGTTCTTC	CSAKGTPQFF
once	TRBV20-1	.	TRBJ2-5	TGCAGTGCCCTATCCGACCGAGAGACCCAGTACTTC	CSALSDRETQYF
.	TRBV4-1	.	TRBJ2-3	TGCGCCAGCAGCTTACCGGTCACGGCAACAGGTACGCAGTATTTT	CASSLPVTATGTQYF
.	TRBV6-1	TRBD1	TRBJ2-3	TGTGCCAGCACCAAGGGACAGTCTAGCACAGATACACAGTATTTT	CASTKGQSSTDTQYF
few	TRBV15	TRBD1	TRBJ2-7	TGTGCCACCAGCCAGGGGACAGTCAATCTCCGTGGGGAGCAGTACTTC	CATSQGTVNLRGEQYF
.	TRBV7-9	.	TRBJ2-2	TGTGCCAGCAGGCAGGAGAGGGCCACGAACACCGGGGAGCTGTTTTTT	CASRQERATNTGELFF
.	TRBV19	.	TRBJ2-3	TGTGCCAGTAGCGGTCGGGACACAAACCCAGATACGCAGTATTTT	CASSGRDTNPDTQYF
once	TRBV5-1	TRBD1	TRBJ1-6	TGCGCCAGCAGCTTGGTTAGTAGACCCGACAGGGTTCTTGTGGACCTCCACTTT	CASSLVSRPDRVLVDLHF
.	TRBV20-1	.	TRBJ1-1	TGCAGTGCCCCTGTTTGGGGGGTGAACACTGAAGCTTTCTTT	CSAPVWGVNTEAFF
.	TRBV4-1	TRBD1	TRBJ2-7	TGCGCCAGCAGCCAAGCACAGGGGATTGGACGGACGGAGCAGTACTTC	CASSQAQGIGRTEQYF
.	TRBV5-1	.	TRBJ2-5	TGCGCCAGCAGCTTGGGCCCAGGAGACCAAGAGACCCAGTACTTC	CASSLGPGDQETQYF
few	TRBV27	.	TRBJ2-7	TGTGCCAGCACCGACTCTTTAACCTACGAGCAGTACTTC	CASTDSLTYEQYF
.	TRBV2	TRBD2	TRBJ2-7	TGTGCCAGCAGTCGGACTAGCGAACACTACAATGAGCAGTACTTC	CASSRTSEHYNEQYF